This record looks at one T cell receptor beta chain sequence and its context. The CDR3 consists of 15 residues. Per the germline V gene, CDR1 is SEHNR and CDR2 is FQNEAQ (reference sequence). Between the trimmed V and J ends, which lost 3 bases and 6 bases, there was a span of 15 bases. The data derive from a study of technical replicates of blood from a few donors. The assay was immunoSEQ multiplex PCR, and TCRdb's table has in-frame clones only and misses some. The repertoire has roughly 71,000 clones, roughly 89% of them found once; the top ten carry approximately 0.34%. Material: T cells isolated from PBMCs. The J gene is TRBJ2-1, the V gene TRBV7-9, with D tentatively TRBD1 (5 bases). The TCR was taken from a human donor in good health. CDR3 sequence (DNA): TGTGCCAGCAGCTTTCAACCGGGCAGGGTCAATGAGCAGTTCTTC. Protein product: CASSFQPGRVNEQFF.